This TCR beta chain appears in the sequencing data of a study of beta chain features in type 1 diabetes. Overall study results and limits: Shorter TCRB CDR3s, moderately but significantly so, marked every one of the four CD4+ subsets in Type 1 diabetes patients. A possible short-template PCR bias applies equally to patients and controls. High-TCR-expressing cells could be over-represented by cDNA sequencing.

Isolated RNA was reverse transcribed in full, so expressed TCRB transcripts were sequenced. The assay was immunoSEQ multiplex PCR, and TCRdb's table has in-frame clones only and misses some. The profile covers 230,000 or so clones, with approximately 16% appearing a single time and 0.065% to 0.095% taken by the ten largest. About this clone: Its specificity is unknown.

There was one heparinised blood draw per donor, averaging about 116 mL. Stem cell-like memory, regulatory, central memory and naive CD4+ cells were sorted via CD45RO/CCR7/CD25/CD127/CD95/CD27. CDR1 is SGHTA and CDR2 is FQGNSA in the germline V gene. J gave up 9 bases and V 5 bases, and 4 bases lay outside the gene matches. The CDR3 runs 12 residues. The V call is TRBV7-2, the J call TRBJ2-4, with 7 bases aligning to TRBD2. Sequencing was carried out using naive CD4+ T cells from blood. The sequence came from a man aged 30-40 years with type 1 diabetes. The CDR3, as DNA: TGTGCCAGCAGCCAGCGGGATAGCATTCAGTACTTC. Its translation is CASSQRDSIQYF.